These T cell receptor beta chains were read from a single sample in a study of T cell repertoires in cytomegalovirus infection. MiXCR was run by TCRdb on the reads, yielding one entry per CDR3 protein. The data show under 200,000 distinct CDR3 sequences, about 20% seen once. Their antigens remain unidentified. The source was CD8+ T cells from cultured PBMCs, collected from culture after CMV antigen stimulation. These receptors were obtained from a human donor in good health (CMV status not recorded). Some clones in this sample may be carry-over from other donors' samples. CDR3s include the opening cysteine and the closing phenylalanine or tryptophan. The size field is filled for only some rows; it gives once, few, many or a size class.

TRBV12-3/TRBV12-4	TRBJ2-7	few	CASSFGFPEQYF
TRBV4-2	TRBJ2-3	-	CASSQVAGSTDTQYF
TRBV12-3/TRBV12-4	TRBJ2-1	few	CASSRSGEVSYNEQFF
TRBV19	TRBJ1-2	-	CASSISSREYDYGYTF
TRBV10-3	TRBJ1-4	few	CAISESAEANEKLFF
TRBV20-1	TRBJ1-4	-	CSARDGQGIMAEKLFF
TRBV7-8	TRBJ1-4	-	CASSPTGGAANEKLFF
TRBV27	TRBJ2-1	-	CASSMRGDPSQGNEQFF
TRBV7-3	TRBJ2-7	-	CASSSLGAGQLSYEQYF
TRBV14	TRBJ1-1	-	CASSLQGLNTEAFF
TRBV7-9	TRBJ2-1	few	CASSLLPGEADEQFF
TRBV5-5	TRBJ2-1	-	CASSPWTGSEQFF
TRBV7-9	TRBJ2-7	few	CASSLTREISYEQYF
TRBV7-2	TRBJ2-5	-	CASSSSGWVAQETQYF
TRBV12-3/TRBV12-4	TRBJ2-7	-	CASSLVPRDLHEQYF
TRBV6-2/TRBV6-3	TRBJ2-7	few	CASSPPGATYEQYF
TRBV12-3/TRBV12-4	TRBJ2-7	-	CASSLYSSYEQYF
TRBV7-2	TRBJ1-2	few	CASKSHRGPYGYTF
TRBV20-1	TRBJ2-7	few	CSAWNRDLNYEQYF
TRBV20-1	TRBJ2-5	-	CSAREGSGQETQYF
TRBV15	TRBJ1-2	-	CATSRGGGTDGYTF
TRBV7-6	TRBJ1-1	few	CASSLDTGTEAFF
TRBV11-1	TRBJ2-3	few	CASSLNRDTDTQYF
TRBV12-3/TRBV12-4	TRBJ1-4	-	CATLDTTNEKLFF
TRBV2	TRBJ1-2	few	CASSDNIGTEHNYGYTF
TRBV7-8	TRBJ2-5	few	CASSPMRLAGEFQETQYF
TRBV7-2	TRBJ1-1	few	CASSLRGVSEAFF
TRBV12-3/TRBV12-4	TRBJ1-2	few	CASSMDSKNYGYTF
TRBV14	TRBJ2-3	-	CASSRTGGLRTDTQYF
TRBV2	TRBJ1-2	-	CASRSWDGYTF
TRBV5-6	TRBJ1-2	-	CASSSPGDHYILGYTF
TRBV11-2	TRBJ2-1	few	CASSAGTGALTLDEQFF
TRBV7-8	TRBJ2-1	few	CASSLGQGAVNEQFF
TRBV2	TRBJ1-5	-	CASSDRSPLSNQPQHF
TRBV4-3	TRBJ2-7	-	CASSQGPGTEIKYF
TRBV19	TRBJ2-4	-	CASTLTTGTEGQNIQYF
TRBV11-2	TRBJ2-3	few	CASSLGQGNFPSTDTQYF
TRBV7-9	TRBJ2-7	few	CASSLALTGQAYEQYF
TRBV3-2	TRBJ2-1	few	CASSQEVTGGNEQFF
TRBV11-3	TRBJ1-2	-	CASSQNPRHYGYTF
TRBV7-2	TRBJ1-3	-	CASSPEENTIYF